These 21 T cell receptor beta chains were sequenced from one sample in a study of blood T cell repertoires in COVID-19. This table comes from immunoSEQ multiplex PCR, and its TCRdb copy is limited to in-frame clones, with some not included. The data contain 200,000 or so clones, more than 70% of them singletons. The specimen sequenced was PBMCs or T cells enriched from blood (not recorded which). These receptors were taken from a woman in her thirties or forties with acute COVID-19.

This sequence joins TRBV7-8 and TRBJ1-3; TRBD1 matches 9 bases. The CDR3 contains 14 residues. CDR1 SGHVS and CDR2 FQNEAQ come from the germline V gene. With 7 bases clipped from V and 6 bases from J, the junction kept 7 bases outside the gene matches. CDR3 DNA: TGTGCCAGCATGCGGACAGGGGAGGAAAACACCATATATTTT. This encodes CASMRTGEENTIYF.

This clone was detected once. The rearrangement uses TRBV3-1 (or the pseudogene TRBV3-2) and TRBJ2-1; 8 positions agree with TRBD2. This CDR3 contains 15 residues. The J segment lost 9 bases and the V segment lost 4 bases, leaving 11 bases of the junction unmatched. Germline values: CDR1 LGHDT, CDR2 YNNKEL (reference sequence). CDR3 region: CASSRRLASFAEQFF. The CDR3 nucleotides read TGTGCCAGCAGCCGAAGACTAGCGTCCTTTGCTGAGCAGTTCTTC.

The chain is built from TRBV5-1 and TRBJ2-5; 7 bases align to TRBD1. V was clipped by 7 bases and J by 1 base; unmatched bases: 7. Germline-derived CDR1 and CDR2 are SGHRS and YFSETQ. This CDR3 has 14 amino acids. The CDR3 nucleotides are TGCGCCAGCGGAACCGGGACAGTCCAAGAGACCCAGTACTTC. As protein: CASGTGTVQETQYF.

This sequence joins TRBV10-3 and TRBJ1-1, with TRBD1 matching 7 bases. The CDR3 is made up of 14 amino acids. Germline lookup yields CDR1 ENHRY and CDR2 SYGVKD. With 7 bases clipped from V and 0 bases from J, the junction kept 5 bases outside the gene matches. The CDR3 nucleotides are TGTGCCATCAAGATCAGGGGGTTGAACACTGAAGCTTTCTTT. This translates into CAIKIRGLNTEAFF.

The rearrangement links TRBV10-3 to TRBJ2-3; 9 nucleotides match TRBD1. The CDR3 sequence is 16 residues long. Germline V gene sequence: CDR1 ENHRY, CDR2 SYGVKD. Losses at the gene ends were 1 base for V and 0 bases for J; bases not matched to a gene: 2. The CDR3 here is CAISELQGASTDTQYF. The CDR3 bases are TGTGCCATCAGTGAGTTACAGGGGGCCAGCACAGATACGCAGTATTTT.

The V call is TRBV4-1, the J call TRBJ2-6, with a possible D match to TRBD1 (9 bases). The CDR3 length is 18 residues. V lost 6 bases to trimming and J lost 4 bases, with 22 bases between them. Per germline, CDR1 MGHRA and CDR2 YSYEKL. The CDR3 bases are TGCGCCAGCAGTGCGGGGGGACAGGGTAGTCCCGGGGCCAACGTCCTGACTTTC. It codes for CASSAGGQGSPGANVLTF.

V gene TRBV24-1 combines with J gene TRBJ2-1; TRBD1 agrees at 7 bases. This CDR3 has 15 residues. The junction had 7 bases not matched to a gene; V was cut back by 5 bases and J by 4 bases. Germline V gene lookup returns CDR1 KGHDR and CDR2 SFDVKD. The CDR3 DNA sequence: TGTGCCACCAGTGCCGCCGACAGGGCTTACAATGAGCAGTTCTTC. Amino acids: CATSAADRAYNEQFF.

The chain is built from TRBV27 and TRBJ1-4; D ambiguous. The CDR3 is 15 residues long. Germline CDR1 is MNHEY and CDR2 is SMNVEV (reference sequence). V lost 3 bases to trimming and J lost 5 bases, with 13 bases between them. The CDR3 here is CASSFSGSQNEKLFF. Written as DNA, the CDR3 is TGTGCCAGCAGTTTTTCGGGGAGTCAGAATGAAAAACTGTTTTTT.

This chain links TRBV6-2 or TRBV6-3 with TRBJ1-4, with TRBD1 matching 8 bases. The germline CDR1 and CDR2 sequences are MNHEY and SVGEGT. Unmatched junction bases numbered 8, after V lost 4 bases and J lost 7 bases. CDR3 length equals 15 residues. CDR3 sequence reads: CASSSTGGSAEKLFF. The CDR3 DNA follows: TGTGCCAGCAGTTCCACAGGGGGTTCGGCTGAAAAACTGTTTTTT.

The V gene is TRBV27, the J gene TRBJ2-1; TRBD2 matches at 13 bases. The CDR3 totals 15 residues. J was trimmed by 3 bases and V by 5 bases; bases with no gene match: 1. The V gene's germline CDR1 is MNHEY and CDR2 SMNVEV (reference sequence). CDR3: CASSRTSGGYNEQFF. The CDR3 bases are TGTGCCAGCAGTCGGACTAGCGGGGGCTACAATGAGCAGTTCTTC.

This chain joins TRBV10-3 and TRBJ2-5; no clear D gene. CDR3 length equals 11 residues. Per the germline V gene, CDR1 is ENHRY and CDR2 is SYGVKD. Trimming left V 10 bases short and J 5 bases short, with 11 bases between. The CDR3 DNA follows: TGTGCCACCGCAAACGGGGAGACCCAGTACTTC. Its protein is CATANGETQYF.

V gene TRBV7-2 combines with J gene TRBJ1-6; D call uncertain. The V gene's germline CDR1 is SGHTA and CDR2 FQGNSA. Trimming removed 5 bases at V and 3 bases at J, with 11 bases between. This CDR3 spans 15 amino acids. CDR3 DNA: TGTGCCAGCAGCGCCCCAGGTTTCTATAATTCACCCCTCCACTTT. Amino acid sequence: CASSAPGFYNSPLHF.

This clone has just a few counts. The chain links TRBV5-8 to TRBJ1-1; D uncertain. The CDR3 consists of 14 residues. Trimming left V 0 bases short and J 5 bases short, with 11 bases between. Looked up from germline, CDR1 is SGHTS and CDR2 is YDEGEE. The CDR3 coding sequence is TGTGCCAGCAGCTTGGGCTCCTCTAGGACTGAAGCTTTCTTT. It translates to CASSLGSSRTEAFF.

The V and J genes are TRBV7-2 and TRBJ2-3, with 7 bases fitting TRBD2. This CDR3 has 17 residues. The V segment lost 1 base and the J segment 2 bases; nucleotides outside the gene matches: 9. Germline V gives CDR1 SGHTA, CDR2 FQGNSA. CDR3 in amino acids: CASSLGVSGWNTDTQYF. CDR3 nucleotides: TGTGCCAGCAGCTTAGGTGTTAGCGGGTGGAACACAGATACGCAGTATTTT.

V gene TRBV5-1 combines with J gene TRBJ2-5; weak D call: TRBD1 (5 bases). There are 12 residues in the CDR3. Trimming pared 4 bases from V and 5 bases from J, leaving 9 bases between. Germline values: CDR1 SGHRS, CDR2 YFSETQ. The CDR3 region is CASSPQGETQYF. CDR3 coding DNA: TGCGCCAGCAGCCCCCAGGGCGAGACCCAGTACTTC.

V usage is TRBV6-5 and J usage is TRBJ1-2; D perhaps matches TRBD1 (5 bases). Germline V gene sequence: CDR1 MNHEY, CDR2 SVGAGI. The CDR3 has 14 residues. Deletions cut 2 bases from V and 4 bases from J, with 11 bases between. The CDR3 is CASSYARAAYGYTF. CDR3 DNA sequence: TGTGCCAGCAGTTACGCCAGGGCTGCCTATGGCTACACCTTC.

The V gene is TRBV7-2, the J gene TRBJ1-2; D gene uncertain. CDR1 and CDR2 (germline): SGHTA, FQGNSA. The CDR3 runs to 15 residues. V lost 1 base and J lost 4, with 13 bases in between. CDR3 bases: TGTGCCAGCAGCTTAGTCGGGTTTCTCACCTATGGCTACACCTTC. Translation: CASSLVGFLTYGYTF.

This chain joins TRBV24-1 and TRBJ1-1; possibly TRBD1 for D (6 bases). Trimming cost V 6 bases and J 1 base, with 8 bases left between them. The CDR3 covers 13 residues. From germline, CDR1 is KGHDR and CDR2 SFDVKD. CDR3 protein: CATSRGGNTEAFF. In DNA form, the CDR3 reads TGTGCCACCAGTAGAGGGGGGAACACTGAAGCTTTCTTT.

The chain combines TRBV6-5 with TRBJ1-3, with 11 bases lining up with TRBD1. With V trimmed by 7 bases and J by 7 bases, 9 bases remained unmatched. Germline loops: CDR1 MNHEY, CDR2 SVGAGI. This CDR3 spans 15 amino acids. CDR3 DNA sequence: TGTGCCAGCAATAAAGGGAGGACAGGGGGCAACACCATATATTTT. Translating it yields CASNKGRTGGNTIYF.

In this sample, this clone turned up a few times. V gene TRBV2 combines with J gene TRBJ2-1, with 13 bases matching TRBD2. Germline V gene sequence: CDR1 SNHLY, CDR2 FYNNEI. V lost 3 bases, J lost 0 bases, and 5 bases stayed unmatched. The CDR3 covers 18 residues. CDR3 residues: CASSERLAGGLSYNEQFF. As DNA, the CDR3 is TGTGCCAGCAGTGAGAGACTAGCGGGGGGCCTCTCCTACAATGAGCAGTTCTTC.

The chain couples TRBV19 to TRBJ2-5; 7 positions agree with TRBD1. Germline CDR1 reads LNHDA; CDR2 reads SQIVND (reference sequence). Unmatched junction bases numbered 10, after V lost 3 bases and J lost 0 bases. This CDR3 comprises 17 residues. The CDR3 protein is CASSISAGTAYQETQYF. CDR3 DNA: TGTGCCAGTAGTATTAGTGCTGGGACAGCTTACCAAGAGACCCAGTACTTC.